One and the same sample provided the 5 T cell receptor beta chains below, sequenced in a study of blood T cell repertoires in COVID-19. TCRdb's table, derived via immunoSEQ multiplex PCR, lists solely in-frame clones and lacks some. Of some 50,000 clones in the sample, around 80% were seen once. Input material: peripheral blood. The receptor source for this set is a middle-aged man with acute or convalescent COVID-19.

This clone was detected once. V and J are TRBV2 and TRBJ2-7, with D perhaps matching TRBD2 (6 bases). Trimming left V 2 bases short and J 5 bases short, with 13 bases between. Germline lookup yields CDR1 SNHLY and CDR2 FYNNEI. This CDR3 comprises 14 residues. The CDR3 bases are TGTGCCAGCAGTGAATCGGGGGAAGTCCACGAGCAGTACTTC. It encodes CASSESGEVHEQYF.

This chain links TRBV6-1 with TRBJ2-7; D is perhaps TRBD2 (5 bases). This CDR3 comprises 15 residues. CDR1 is MNHNS and CDR2 is SASEGT in the germline V gene. Trimming removed 3 bases from V and 2 bases from J, with 14 bases in between. CDR3 loop: CASSEASRYPYEQYF. The CDR3 DNA follows: TGTGCCAGCAGTGAGGCTAGCCGCTACCCCTACGAGCAGTACTTC.

The rearrangement joins TRBV27 to TRBJ1-2; 7 bases fit TRBD1. The CDR3 contains 16 residues. Germline trimming cut 6 bases from V and 7 bases from J; bases unmatched to any gene: 17. Per the germline V gene, CDR1 is MNHEY and CDR2 is SMNVEV (reference sequence). CDR3 residues: CASSLNERGHNGGYTF. The CDR3 DNA reads as TGTGCCAGCAGCCTAAATGAGAGGGGGCATAATGGTGGCTACACCTTC.

The chain carries TRBV14 and TRBJ2-2; TRBD2 matches at 10 bases. Germline trimming cut 10 bases from V and 4 bases from J; bases unmatched to any gene: 21. Germline V gene sequence: CDR1 SGHDN, CDR2 FVKESK. The CDR3 is 19 residues long. CDR3: CATSSLLSGGASGTGELFF. In DNA, the CDR3 is TGTGCCACCTCATCCCTGTTGAGCGGGGGGGCCTCGGGCACCGGGGAGCTGTTTTTT.

V usage is TRBV29-1 and J usage is TRBJ2-2; D possibly corresponds to TRBD1 (5 bases). The length of the CDR3 is 16 residues. V was pared by 0 bases and J by 0 bases, with 11 bases between. Germline-derived CDR1 and CDR2 are SQVTM and ANQGSEA. The CDR3 here is CSVEDQKTANTGELFF. DNA for the CDR3: TGCAGCGTTGAAGATCAGAAGACAGCGAACACCGGGGAGCTGTTTTTT.